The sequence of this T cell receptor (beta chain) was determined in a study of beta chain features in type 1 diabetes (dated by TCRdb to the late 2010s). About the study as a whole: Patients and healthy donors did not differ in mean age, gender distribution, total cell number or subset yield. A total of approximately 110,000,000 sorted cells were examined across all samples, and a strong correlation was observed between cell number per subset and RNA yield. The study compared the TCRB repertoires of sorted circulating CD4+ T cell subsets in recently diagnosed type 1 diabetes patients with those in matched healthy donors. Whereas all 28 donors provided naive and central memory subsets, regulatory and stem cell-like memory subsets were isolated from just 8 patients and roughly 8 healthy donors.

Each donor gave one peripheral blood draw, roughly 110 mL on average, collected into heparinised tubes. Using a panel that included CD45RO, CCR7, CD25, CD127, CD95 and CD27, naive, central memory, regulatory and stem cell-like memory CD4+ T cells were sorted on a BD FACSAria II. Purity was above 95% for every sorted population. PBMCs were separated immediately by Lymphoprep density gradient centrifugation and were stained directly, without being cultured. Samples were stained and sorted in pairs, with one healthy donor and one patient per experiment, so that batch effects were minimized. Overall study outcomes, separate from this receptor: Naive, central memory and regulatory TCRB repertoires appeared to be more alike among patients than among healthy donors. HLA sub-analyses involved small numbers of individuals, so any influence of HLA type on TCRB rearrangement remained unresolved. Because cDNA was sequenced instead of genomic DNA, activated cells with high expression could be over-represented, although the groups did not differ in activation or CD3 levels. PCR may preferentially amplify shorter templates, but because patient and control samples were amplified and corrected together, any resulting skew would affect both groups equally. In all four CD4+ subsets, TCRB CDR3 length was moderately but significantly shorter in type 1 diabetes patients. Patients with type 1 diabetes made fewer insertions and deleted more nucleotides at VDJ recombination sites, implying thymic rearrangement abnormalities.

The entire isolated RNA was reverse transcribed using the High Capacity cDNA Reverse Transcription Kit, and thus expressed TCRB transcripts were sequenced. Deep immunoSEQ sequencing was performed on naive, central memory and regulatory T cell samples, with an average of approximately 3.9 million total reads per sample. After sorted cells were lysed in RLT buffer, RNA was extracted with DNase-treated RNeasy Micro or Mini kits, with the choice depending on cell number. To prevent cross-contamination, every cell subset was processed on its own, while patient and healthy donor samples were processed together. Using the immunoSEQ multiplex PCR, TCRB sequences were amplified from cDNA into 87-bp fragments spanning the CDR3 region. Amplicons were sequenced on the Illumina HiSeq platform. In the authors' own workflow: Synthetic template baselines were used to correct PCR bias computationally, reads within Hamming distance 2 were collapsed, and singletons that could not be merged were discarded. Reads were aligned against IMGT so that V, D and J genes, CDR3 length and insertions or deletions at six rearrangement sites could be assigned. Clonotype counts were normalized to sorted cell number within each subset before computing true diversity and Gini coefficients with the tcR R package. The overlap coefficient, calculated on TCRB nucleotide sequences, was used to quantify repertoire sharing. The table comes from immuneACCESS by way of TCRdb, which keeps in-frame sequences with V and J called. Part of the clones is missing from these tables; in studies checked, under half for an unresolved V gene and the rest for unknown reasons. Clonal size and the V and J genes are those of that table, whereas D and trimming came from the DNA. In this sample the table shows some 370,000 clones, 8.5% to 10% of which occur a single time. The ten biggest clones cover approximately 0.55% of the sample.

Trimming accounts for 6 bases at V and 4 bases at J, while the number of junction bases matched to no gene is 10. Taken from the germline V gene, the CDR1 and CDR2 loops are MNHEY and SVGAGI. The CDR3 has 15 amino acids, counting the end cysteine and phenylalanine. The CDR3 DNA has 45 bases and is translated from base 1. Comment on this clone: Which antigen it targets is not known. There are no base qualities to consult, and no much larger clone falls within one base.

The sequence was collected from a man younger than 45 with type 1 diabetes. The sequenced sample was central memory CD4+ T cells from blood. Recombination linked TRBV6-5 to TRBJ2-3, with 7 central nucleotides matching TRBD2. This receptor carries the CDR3 CASSTPGGGSDTQYF. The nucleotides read TGTGCCAGCAGCACACCGGGGGGAGGGTCAGATACGCAGTATTTT.